Below, 20 T cell receptor beta chains from the same sample are listed, as sequenced in a study of shared clonotypes between healthy human individuals. Produced via immunoSEQ multiplex PCR; TCRdb's table is partial and in-frame only. The table has 2.3 million or so clones, about 92% seen once. Specimen: naive CD4+ T cells from PBMCs. Stated subset: CD45RA+ positively selected. The receptors were sampled from a man between 18 and 35 years old in good health. Some clones in this sample may be carry-over from other donors' samples.

The V call is TRBV27, the J call TRBJ1-2, with D perhaps matching TRBD1 (5 bases). This CDR3 has 14 amino acids. Trimming cost V 3 bases and J 3 bases, with 11 bases left between them. The germline V gene has CDR1 MNHEY and CDR2 SMNVEV (reference sequence). The CDR3 loop reads CASSFGDGYYGYTF. The CDR3, as DNA: TGTGCCAGCAGTTTTGGGGACGGATACTATGGCTACACCTTC.

This chain joins TRBV2 and TRBJ1-1; 7 bases map to TRBD1. CDR1 and CDR2 from the germline V gene are SNHLY and FYNNEI. The CDR3 contains 14 residues. J gave up 4 bases and V 6 bases, and 8 bases lay outside the gene matches. The CDR3 is CASRKGGRGTEAFF. The DNA of the CDR3 is TGTGCCAGCAGGAAAGGGGGCAGGGGCACTGAAGCTTTCTTT.

This rearrangement joins TRBV19 to TRBJ2-3, with 12 bases identical to TRBD2. Trimming took 5 bases from V and 6 from J; bases not matched to a gene: 15. Germline V lookup: CDR1 LNHDA, CDR2 SQIVND (reference sequence). The CDR3 contains 18 residues. This CDR3 is CASSVGTSGPERWDTQYF. CDR3 in DNA: TGTGCCAGTAGTGTCGGGACTAGCGGGCCCGAAAGGTGGGATACGCAGTATTTT.

CDR3 residues: CASSRTAANYGYTF. The CDR3 region has the DNA TGTGCCAGCAGCAGGACGGCAGCCAACTATGGCTACACCTTC. The V and J genes are TRBV9 and TRBJ1-2; D remains ambiguous. The CDR3 consists of 14 residues. The V gene lost 4 bases and the J gene lost 2 bases, with 12 bases spanning the gap. In germline, CDR1 is SGDLS, CDR2 YYNGEE.

This chain uses TRBV28 with TRBJ2-7; 13 bases agree with TRBD2. Germline V gene data show CDR1 as MDHEN and CDR2 as SYDVKM. Trimming took 6 bases from V and 4 from J; bases not matched to a gene: 15. The CDR3 loop spans 18 amino acids. Here the CDR3 reads CASSGVGRTSGSSYEQYF. Written as DNA, the CDR3 is TGTGCCAGCAGCGGTGTCGGCCGGACTAGCGGGAGTAGTTACGAGCAGTACTTC.

The genes are TRBV19 and TRBJ2-7; 8 bases align to TRBD2. Germline V lookup: CDR1 LNHDA, CDR2 SQIVND (reference sequence). The CDR3 has 14 residues. V gave up 4 bases and J gave up 2 bases; unmatched junction bases: 4. The CDR3 loop reads CASSTNSGAYEQYF. The DNA for the CDR3 is TGTGCCAGTAGTACCAATAGCGGGGCCTACGAGCAGTACTTC.

On this clone itself: The sample holds other DNA sequences that translate to the same CDR3. The chain combines TRBV9 with TRBJ2-3; D assignment may be TRBD1 or TRBD2 (6 bases each). Germline assignment: CDR1 SGDLS and CDR2 YYNGEE. V was shortened by 2 bases and J by 3 bases, with 10 bases between the two germline ends. The CDR3 totals 14 residues. Here the CDR3 reads CASSVRGTTDTQYF. CDR3 bases: TGTGCCAGCAGCGTTCGGGGGACAACAGATACGCAGTATTTT.

This clone has more than one count but fewer than ten. V gene TRBV27 combines with J gene TRBJ2-5; unclear D gene. There are 13 residues in the CDR3. Germline CDR1 reads MNHEY; CDR2 reads SMNVEV (reference sequence). V lost 6 bases and J 5 bases, leaving 13 bases between the germline ends. This CDR3 is CASSSLEVETQYF. The CDR3 region has the DNA TGTGCCAGCAGCTCACTTGAGGTGGAGACCCAGTACTTC.

CDR3 in amino acids: CASTPDRDVNQPQHF. The CDR3, as DNA: TGTGCCAGTACCCCGGACAGGGACGTCAATCAGCCCCAGCATTTT. This rearrangement joins TRBV19 to TRBJ1-5, with TRBD1 matching 8 bases. This CDR3 is 15 amino acids long. J gave up 3 bases and V 7 bases, and 8 bases lay outside the gene matches. CDR1 LNHDA and CDR2 SQIVND come from the germline V gene (reference sequence).

The genes are TRBV7-2 and TRBJ2-3; the D is unclear. The length of the CDR3 is 13 residues. V was shortened by 1 base and J by 3 bases, with 5 bases between the two germline ends. CDR1 is SGHTA, CDR2 FQGNSA, per germline. The CDR3 here is CASSLDWTDTQYF. The CDR3 coding sequence is TGTGCCAGCAGCTTAGATTGGACAGATACGCAGTATTTT.

Here the CDR3 DNA reads TGTGCCAGCAGCTCCCCGACAGGTAATAATCAGCCCCAGCATTTT. This codes for CASSSPTGNNQPQHF. The chain employs TRBV28 and TRBJ1-5; TRBD1 might be the D (6 bases). The CDR3 consists of 15 residues. Deletions cut 6 bases from V and 4 bases from J, with 16 bases between. From germline, CDR1 is MDHEN and CDR2 SYDVKM.

The chain uses TRBV5-4 and TRBJ1-1, with D possibly being TRBD1 (5 bases). The germline V and J ends were trimmed by 4 bases and 3 bases, with 13 bases remaining between them. The CDR3 runs to 14 residues. CDR1 is SGHNT and CDR2 is YYREEE in the germline V gene (reference sequence). CDR3 amino acids: CASSPVRGDTEAFF. In nucleotides, the CDR3 is TGTGCCAGCAGCCCCGTCCGGGGGGACACTGAAGCTTTCTTT. Supplemented by reference TRBV5-4 and TRBJ1-1, the full variable domain reads ETGVTQSPTHLIKTRGQQVTLRCSSQSGHNTVSWYQQALGQGPQFIFQYYREEENGRGNFPPRFSGLQFPNYSSELNVNALELDDSALYLCASSPVRGDTEAFFGQGTRLTVV.

Concerning this clone: Given a much more abundant clone one base away, this may be a read error. In the same sample, other DNA sequences code for this CDR3. The chain links TRBV2 to TRBJ2-2; 8 bases agree with TRBD1. The CDR3 spans 13 residues. CDR1 is SNHLY and CDR2 is FYNNEI in the germline V gene. V dropped 6 bases and J dropped 5; count of bases not matched to a gene: 2. This chain's CDR3 is CASRRQGTGELFF. The DNA of the CDR3 is TGTGCCAGCAGAAGACAGGGGACCGGGGAGCTGTTTTTT.

This rearrangement joins TRBV5-1 to TRBJ2-7; tentatively, D is TRBD1 (6 bases). Germline lookup yields CDR1 SGHRS and CDR2 YFSETQ. Trimming removed 1 base at V and 6 bases at J, with 14 bases between. The CDR3 runs 14 residues. In DNA, the CDR3 is TGCGCCAGCAGCTTGTTACAGGGTCCTAGCGAGCAGTACTTC. This codes for CASSLLQGPSEQYF.

The rearrangement uses TRBV7-3 and TRBJ2-1, with D possibly TRBD2 on 6 matching bases. Germline V gene sequence: CDR1 SGHTA, CDR2 FQGTGA. V shed 2 bases and J shed 0 bases, with 23 bases lying between them. The CDR3 is made up of 20 amino acids. The CDR3 loop reads CASSLFPSGQRRGSYNEQFF. As DNA, the CDR3 is TGTGCCAGCAGCTTATTTCCCTCGGGGCAGAGGAGGGGCTCCTACAATGAGCAGTTCTTC.

The V gene is TRBV7-2, the J gene TRBJ2-7, with D maybe TRBD1 (6 bases). Germline loops: CDR1 SGHTA, CDR2 FQGNSA. The CDR3 totals 14 residues. The V end was cut by 1 base, the J end by 2 bases, with 9 bases between. The CDR3 loop reads CASSLGTVTYEQYF. The CDR3 nucleotides are TGTGCCAGCAGCTTAGGGACAGTTACCTACGAGCAGTACTTC.

The V call is TRBV10-2, the J call TRBJ2-1; D gene unclear. The CDR3 totals 13 residues. CDR1 and CDR2 (germline): WSHSY, SAAADI. V lost 2 bases and J 5 bases, leaving 7 bases between the germline ends. The CDR3 bases are TGCGCCAGCAGTGAGGATAGACACAATGAGCAGTTCTTC. As protein: CASSEDRHNEQFF.

With respect to this clone: Other nucleotide sequences in the sample specify the same CDR3. The V call is TRBV5-1, the J call TRBJ2-1; TRBD2 aligns across 14 bases. The J segment lost 7 bases and the V segment lost 0 bases, leaving 3 bases of the junction unmatched. Germline CDR1 is SGHRS and CDR2 is YFSETQ. The CDR3 has 16 residues. The chain's CDR3 is CASSLGLAGGLNEQFF. The CDR3 DNA is TGCGCCAGCAGCTTGGGACTAGCGGGAGGGCTTAATGAGCAGTTCTTC.

The rearrangement uses TRBV7-2 and TRBJ2-7; 8 bases are shared with TRBD2. The CDR3 is made up of 14 amino acids. The V and J ends lost 4 bases and 5 bases, in that order; junction bases with no gene match: 7. From germline, CDR1 is SGHTA and CDR2 FQGNSA. The CDR3 region is CASSSGTSSNEQYF. In DNA form, the CDR3 reads TGTGCCAGCAGCTCTGGGACTAGTTCGAACGAGCAGTACTTC. The variable domain in full, completed from reference TRBV7-2 and TRBJ2-7, reads GAGVSQSPSNKVTEKGKDVELRCDPISGHTALYWYRQSLGQGLEFLIYFQGNSAPDKSGLPSDRFSAERTGGSVSTLTIQRTQQEDSAVYLCASSSGTSSNEQYFGPGTRLTVT.

V usage is TRBV29-1 and J usage is TRBJ1-2, with 7 bases lining up with TRBD1. This CDR3 contains 15 residues. V trimming: 7 bases; J trimming: 0 bases; junction bases outside the gene matches: 11. CDR1 and CDR2 from the germline V gene are SQVTM and ANQGSEA. The CDR3 DNA follows: TGCAGCGCGACAACCGGGACAGCCTCTAACTATGGCTACACCTTC. Translated, it gives CSATTGTASNYGYTF.